One sample yielded the 9 T cell receptor beta chains listed below, sequenced in a study of T cell responses to AZD1222 COVID-19 vaccine. Produced via immunoSEQ multiplex PCR; TCRdb's table is partial and in-frame only. The sample contains approximately 74,000 clones, 75% to 90% of which appear only once. Material: peripheral blood, obtained on day 0 of AZD1222 vaccination. These receptors were taken from an adult in good health.

This clone was observed a handful of times. The rearrangement joins TRBV5-1 to TRBJ1-1, with D perhaps TRBD1 (6 bases). The V gene lost 0 bases and the J gene lost 5 bases, with 14 bases spanning the gap. CDR1 SGHRS and CDR2 YFSETQ come from the germline V gene. The CDR3 runs to 15 residues. CDR3 in DNA: TGCGCCAGCAGCTTGGTTGGGGGGCGCGAGACTGAAGCTTTCTTT. It encodes CASSLVGGRETEAFF.

In its sample, this clone was seen a few times. This chain joins TRBV6-5 and TRBJ1-5; D call uncertain. Germline-derived CDR1 and CDR2 are MNHEY and SVGAGI. The V and J ends lost 6 bases and 1 base respectively, with 7 bases between them. The CDR3 is 13 amino acids. CDR3 sequence reads: CASRTSSNQPQHF. The CDR3 DNA sequence: TGTGCCAGCAGGACCTCCAGCAATCAGCCCCAGCATTTT.

This clone was detected once. In DNA, the CDR3 is TGCGCCAGCAGCCAAGGCGGCGGGAGGAGCACTGAAGCTTTCTTT. This translates into CASSQGGGRSTEAFF. This rearrangement joins TRBV4-3 to TRBJ1-1; no reliable D call. CDR3 size: 15 residues. V lost 1 base, J lost 4 bases, and 13 bases lay in between. Germline values: CDR1 LGHNA, CDR2 YSLEER.

The chain has TRBV28 and TRBJ2-3; 9 bases fit TRBD2. The CDR3 runs to 15 residues. The V segment lost 6 bases and the J segment 1 base; nucleotides outside the gene matches: 5. Germline V gives CDR1 MDHEN, CDR2 SYDVKM. The CDR3 region is CASSHKREGTDTQYF. As DNA, the CDR3 is TGTGCCAGCAGCCACAAGCGGGAGGGCACAGATACGCAGTATTTT.

V gene TRBV7-2 combines with J gene TRBJ2-7; D might be TRBD1 (5 bases). Trimming removed 0 bases at V and 3 bases at J, with 6 bases between. Germline CDR1 and CDR2: SGHTA and FQGNSA. This CDR3 has 13 amino acids. This CDR3 is CASSLADIYEQYF. The DNA for the CDR3 is TGTGCCAGCAGCTTAGCGGACATCTACGAGCAGTACTTC.

This sequence joins TRBV24-1 and TRBJ1-1, with D tentatively TRBD1 (5 bases). CDR3 length: 14 residues. V lost 3 bases and J 4 bases, leaving 11 bases between the germline ends. CDR1 and CDR2 from the germline V gene are KGHDR and SFDVKD. The CDR3 here is CATSDGGEGTEAFF. DNA of the CDR3: TGTGCCACCAGTGATGGGGGAGAAGGCACTGAAGCTTTCTTT.

This sequence joins TRBV18 and TRBJ1-2; D might be TRBD1 (6 bases). Germline values: CDR1 KGHSH, CDR2 LQKENI. The CDR3 sequence is 15 residues long. Deletions cut 2 bases from V and 2 bases from J, with 12 bases between. The CDR3 nucleotides read TGTGCCAGCTCACCATCTGGGGGGGGCAACTATGGCTACACCTTC. Residues: CASSPSGGGNYGYTF.

The rearrangement uses TRBV28 and TRBJ2-5, with D unresolved. The CDR3 sequence is 14 residues long. Between the trimmed V and J ends, which lost 2 bases and 2 bases, there was a span of 9 bases. CDR1 is MDHEN and CDR2 is SYDVKM in the germline V gene. The CDR3 nucleotides read TGTGCCAGCAGTTTAAATCCGGGTCAAGAGACCCAGTACTTC. Its protein is CASSLNPGQETQYF.

CDR3 DNA: TGTGCCAGCAGGGGGGGAACAGATACGCAGTATTTT. Its protein is CASRGGTDTQYF. The V call is TRBV6-5, the J call TRBJ2-3; possibly TRBD2 for D (6 bases). Germline V lookup: CDR1 MNHEY, CDR2 SVGAGI. Trimming left V 6 bases short and J 3 bases short, with 7 bases between. The CDR3 sequence is 12 residues long.